These T cell receptor beta chains were read from a single sample in a study of control samples from healthy donors and cancer patients. TCRdb's copy holds only in-frame clones and misses some; the assay was immunoSEQ multiplex PCR. The sample holds about 22,000 clones; 65% to 90% are singletons and the top ten take about 30%. The sequenced material came from PBMCs. The origin of the receptors is a man aged 60-69 years with head and neck cancer. Each CDR3 is given with its conserved first and last residue. The D gene is left open where the match is weak. Not every row has a clone size; where given, it reads once, few, many or a size class.

j_call v_call d_call clone_size cdr3_aa cdr3_nt
TRBJ2-2 TRBV6-2/TRBV6-3 - - CASSYWAGSGELFF TGTGCCAGCAGTTACTGGGCGGGGTCCGGGGAGCTGTTTTTT
TRBJ2-7 TRBV19 - - CASSPLGTAYEQYF TGTGCCAGTAGTCCCTTGGGGACTGCCTACGAGCAGTACTTC
TRBJ1-2 TRBV27 TRBD1 - CASRPTGGNGYTF TGTGCCAGCAGGCCAACAGGGGGCAATGGCTACACCTTC
TRBJ1-1 TRBV7-9 TRBD1 - CAGTGTGFRDTEAFF TGTGCCGGAACAGGGACAGGGTTTCGGGACACTGAAGCTTTCTTT
TRBJ2-3 TRBV6-1 - - CASSERWGQTDTQYF TGTGCCAGCAGTGAGCGATGGGGGCAGACAGATACGCAGTATTTT
TRBJ2-1 TRBV5-6 - - CASSFREYNEQFF TGTGCCAGCAGCTTTCGGGAGTACAATGAGCAGTTCTTC
TRBJ1-6 TRBV10-3 TRBD1 once CAISESRTGTSPLHF TGTGCCATCAGTGAATCCAGGACAGGGACCTCACCCCTCCACTTT
TRBJ2-1 TRBV9 - - CASSAQPERVGNEQFF TGTGCCAGCAGCGCCCAGCCGGAGCGGGTGGGCAATGAGCAGTTCTTC
TRBJ1-2 TRBV27 - - CASSLRQANYGYTF TGTGCCAGCAGTTTAAGGCAGGCTAACTATGGCTACACCTTC
TRBJ2-5 TRBV7-2 - - CASSLERRYQETQYF TGTGCCAGCAGCTTAGAAAGGCGGTACCAAGAGACCCAGTACTTC
TRBJ1-2 TRBV19 - - CATRASYYGYTF TGTGCGACCAGGGCGTCTTACTATGGCTACACCTTC
TRBJ2-1 TRBV27 TRBD2 - CASSARAGTKFDDEQFF TGTGCCAGCAGTGCCAGGGCCGGGACTAAGTTTGACGATGAGCAGTTCTTC
TRBJ2-1 TRBV19 TRBD2 - CASSIGIGASGRNEQFF TGTGCCAGTAGTATAGGGATAGGGGCTAGCGGGAGGAATGAGCAGTTCTTC
TRBJ1-5 TRBV4-3 - - CASSQDKGQPQHF TGCGCCAGCAGCCAAGATAAGGGACAGCCCCAGCATTTT
TRBJ2-1 TRBV6-4 - once CASSEGGGSYNEQFF TGTGCCAGCAGTGAGGGAGGGGGCTCCTACAATGAGCAGTTCTTC
TRBJ2-2 TRBV28 - - CASSYWGRNTGELFF TGTGCCAGCAGTTATTGGGGGCGGAACACCGGGGAGCTGTTTTTT
TRBJ2-7 TRBV5-5 TRBD1 - CASSLSGTGGEQYF TGTGCCAGCAGTTTGAGTGGGACAGGGGGCGAGCAGTACTTC
TRBJ1-1 TRBV19 - - CASSIGKEAFF TGTGCCAGTAGTATTGGTAAAGAAGCTTTCTTT
TRBJ1-1 TRBV19 - - CASSTTLSVTEAFF TGTGCCAGTAGTACGACCCTTTCTGTCACTGAAGCTTTCTTT
TRBJ1-2 TRBV29-1 - - CSVDTTLRENYGYTF TGCAGCGTTGATACAACTTTAAGGGAAAACTATGGCTACACCTTC
TRBJ2-1 TRBV29-1 TRBD1 - CSVDSTGYEQFF TGCAGCGTTGACTCGACAGGGTACGAGCAGTTCTTC
TRBJ1-5 TRBV18 - - CASSQRGNSNQPQHF TGTGCCAGCTCACAGAGGGGGAATAGCAATCAGCCCCAGCATTTT
TRBJ2-3 TRBV18 - - CASSPSGGLHTDTQYF TGTGCCAGCTCCCCCAGTGGCGGACTACACACAGATACGCAGTATTTT
TRBJ2-5 TRBV10-1 TRBD2 - CASSAGLAGGIQETQYF TGCGCCAGCAGCGCAGGACTAGCGGGGGGGATTCAAGAGACCCAGTACTTC
TRBJ2-7 TRBV11-2 - - CASSSWGRAGREQYF TGTGCCAGCAGCTCCTGGGGCAGGGCGGGGCGGGAGCAGTACTTC
TRBJ2-2 TRBV3-1/TRBV3-2 TRBD1 - CASSRQGNTGELFF TGTGCCAGCAGCCGACAGGGGAACACCGGGGAGCTGTTTTTT
TRBJ1-1 TRBV29-1 - - CSVRATGPLGLEAFF TGCAGCGTGAGGGCAACAGGGCCCCTGGGACTTGAAGCTTTCTTT
TRBJ1-2 TRBV7-9 - - CASSLRLRDYTF TGTGCCAGCAGCTTAAGGCTCAGGGACTACACCTTC
TRBJ2-7 TRBV18 - - CASSRDIAYEQYF TGTGCCAGCTCACGTGACATCGCCTACGAGCAGTACTTC
TRBJ2-5 TRBV5-1 - - CASSFEETQYF TGCGCCAGCAGCTTTGAGGAGACCCAGTACTTC
TRBJ1-2 TRBV11-2 - - CASSLTAGWGYGYTF TGTGCCAGCAGCTTAACCGCAGGGTGGGGCTATGGCTACACCTTC
TRBJ1-5 TRBV6-5 - - CASEWSNQPQHF TGTGCCAGCGAATGGAGCAATCAGCCCCAGCATTTT
TRBJ1-5 TRBV30 TRBD1 - CAWSAGTDPSNQPQHF TGTGCCTGGAGTGCCGGGACAGACCCTAGCAATCAGCCCCAGCATTTT
TRBJ1-2 TRBV14 TRBD1 - CASSQLTGGRDGYTF TGTGCCAGCAGCCAATTGACAGGGGGCCGGGATGGCTACACCTTC
TRBJ1-4 TRBV7-2 - - CASSLEGGTLEKLFF TGTGCCAGCAGCTTAGAGGGGGGGACGTTGGAAAAACTGTTTTTT
TRBJ2-3 TRBV5-1 - - CASRLTDTQYF TGCGCCAGCAGGTTGACAGATACGCAGTATTTT
TRBJ1-4 TRBV6-5 - - CASRPGETNEKLFF TGTGCCAGCAGACCAGGGGAAACTAATGAAAAACTGTTTTTT
TRBJ1-5 TRBV15 - - CATSTTDISNQPQHF TGTGCCACCAGCACTACGGACATAAGCAATCAGCCCCAGCATTTT
TRBJ2-6 TRBV15 - - CATSSARRTGANVLTF TGTGCCACCAGCAGTGCCCGCCGCACTGGGGCCAACGTCCTGACTTTC
TRBJ1-2 TRBV2 - - CASSRQTASGKGYTF TGTGCCAGCAGTCGACAGACAGCCTCTGGGAAAGGCTACACCTTC
TRBJ1-1 TRBV11-3 - - CASSSSGVGTEAFF TGTGCCAGCAGCTCTTCCGGGGTGGGGACTGAAGCTTTCTTT
TRBJ2-4 TRBV4-3 TRBD2 - CASSRLAGGPNIQYF TGCGCCAGCAGCCGATTAGCGGGGGGCCCGAACATTCAGTACTTC
TRBJ2-7 TRBV6-2/TRBV6-3 - - CASSYSGTYSYEQYF TGTGCCAGCAGTTACTCCGGGACGTACTCCTACGAGCAGTACTTC
TRBJ1-3 TRBV14 - - CASSQDLDTSGNTIYF TGTGCCAGCAGCCAAGACCTGGACACCTCTGGAAACACCATATATTTT
TRBJ1-2 TRBV3-1/TRBV3-2 - few CASSAEAYGYTF TGTGCCAGCAGCGCCGAAGCCTATGGCTACACCTTC
TRBJ1-5 TRBV6-6 - - CASRKGVNQPQHF TGTGCCAGCAGGAAGGGTGTGAATCAGCCCCAGCATTTT
TRBJ2-3 TRBV5-1 - - CASSLRTSTDTQYF TGCGCCAGCAGCTTGCGGACTAGCACAGATACGCAGTATTTT
TRBJ2-5 TRBV2 TRBD2 - CASTTPGLVPNLYF TGTGCCAGCACTACACCGGGACTAGTCCCTAATTTGTACTTC
TRBJ2-5 TRBV5-1 - - CASSFEGIETQYF TGCGCCAGCAGCTTCGAGGGGATCGAGACCCAGTACTTC
TRBJ2-1 TRBV27 TRBD2 - CASSRKRETYNEQFF TGTGCCAGCAGTCGTAAGCGGGAAACTTACAATGAGCAGTTCTTC
TRBJ2-1 TRBV28 TRBD1 few CASSARTGGFEQFF TGTGCCAGCAGTGCCCGGACAGGGGGTTTTGAGCAGTTCTTC
TRBJ1-1 TRBV4-1 - - CASMRFVGMNTEAFF TGCGCCAGCATGCGTTTTGTGGGCATGAACACTGAAGCTTTCTTT
TRBJ1-1 TRBV5-1 TRBD1 - CASSLGTGLNTEAFF TGCGCCAGCAGCTTGGGGACAGGACTGAACACTGAAGCTTTCTTT
TRBJ2-1 TRBV13 - - CASSYRQGQYNEQFF TGTGCCAGCAGCTACCGTCAGGGACAATACAATGAGCAGTTCTTC
TRBJ2-5 TRBV13 - - CASSQKETQYF TGTGCCAGCAGCCAAAAAGAGACCCAGTACTTC
TRBJ2-7 TRBV6-5 - - CASSFSGSLYEQYF TGTGCCAGCAGTTTTTCAGGGTCTCTCTACGAGCAGTACTTC
TRBJ1-1 TRBV5-1 - - CASSLVGQKNTEAFF TGCGCCAGCAGCTTGGTAGGCCAGAAGAACACTGAAGCTTTCTTT
TRBJ1-1 TRBV12-3/TRBV12-4 - once CASGGGPNTEAFF TGTGCCAGCGGGGGGGGGCCGAACACTGAAGCTTTCTTT
TRBJ1-1 TRBV13 - - CASSLRTTEAFF TGTGCCAGCAGCTTACGGACCACTGAAGCTTTCTTT